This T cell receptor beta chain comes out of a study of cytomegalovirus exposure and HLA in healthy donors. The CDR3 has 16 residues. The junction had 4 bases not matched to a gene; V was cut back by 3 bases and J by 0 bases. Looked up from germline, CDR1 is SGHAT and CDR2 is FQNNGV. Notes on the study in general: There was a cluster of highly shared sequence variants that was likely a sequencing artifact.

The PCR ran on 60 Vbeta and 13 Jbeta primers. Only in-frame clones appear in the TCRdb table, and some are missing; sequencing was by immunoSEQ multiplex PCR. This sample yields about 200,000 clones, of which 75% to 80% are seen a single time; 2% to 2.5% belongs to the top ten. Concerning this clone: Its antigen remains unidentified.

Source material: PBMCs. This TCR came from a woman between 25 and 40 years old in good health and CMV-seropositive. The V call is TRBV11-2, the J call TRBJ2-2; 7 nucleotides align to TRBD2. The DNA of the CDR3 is TGTGCCAGCAGCTTCTCAGGGACTACGAACACCGGGGAGCTGTTTTTT. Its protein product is CASSFSGTTNTGELFF.